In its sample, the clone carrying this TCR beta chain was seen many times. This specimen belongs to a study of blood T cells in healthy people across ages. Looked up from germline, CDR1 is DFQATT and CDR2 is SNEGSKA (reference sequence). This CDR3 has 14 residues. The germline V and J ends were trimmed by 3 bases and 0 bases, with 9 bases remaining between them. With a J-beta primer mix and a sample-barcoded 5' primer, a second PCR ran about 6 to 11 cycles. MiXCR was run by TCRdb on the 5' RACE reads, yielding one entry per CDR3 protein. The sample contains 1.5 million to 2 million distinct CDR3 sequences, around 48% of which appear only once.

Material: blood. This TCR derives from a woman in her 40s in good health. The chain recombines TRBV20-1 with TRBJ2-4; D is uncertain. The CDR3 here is CSASPIIAKNIQYF. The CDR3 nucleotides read TGCAGTGCTAGCCCAATTATAGCCAAAAACATTCAGTACTTC.